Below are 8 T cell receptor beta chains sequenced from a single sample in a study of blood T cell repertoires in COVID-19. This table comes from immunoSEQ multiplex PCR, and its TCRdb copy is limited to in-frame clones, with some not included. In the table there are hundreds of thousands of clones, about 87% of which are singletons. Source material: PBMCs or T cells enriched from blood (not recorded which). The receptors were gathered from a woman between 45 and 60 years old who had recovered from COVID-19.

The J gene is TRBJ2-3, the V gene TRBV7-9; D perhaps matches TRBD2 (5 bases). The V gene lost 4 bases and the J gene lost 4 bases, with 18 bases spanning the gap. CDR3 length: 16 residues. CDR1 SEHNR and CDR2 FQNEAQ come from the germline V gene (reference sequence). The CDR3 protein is CASSYSSRSWADTQYF. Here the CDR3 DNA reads TGTGCCAGCAGCTACTCTAGCAGGAGTTGGGCAGATACGCAGTATTTT.

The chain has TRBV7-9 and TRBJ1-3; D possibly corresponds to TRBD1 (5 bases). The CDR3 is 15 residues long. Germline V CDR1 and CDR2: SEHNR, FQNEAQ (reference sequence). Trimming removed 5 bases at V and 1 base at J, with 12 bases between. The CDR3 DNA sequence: TGTGCCAGCAGCCCCAGGGAGGGATCTGGAAACACCATATATTTT. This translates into CASSPREGSGNTIYF.

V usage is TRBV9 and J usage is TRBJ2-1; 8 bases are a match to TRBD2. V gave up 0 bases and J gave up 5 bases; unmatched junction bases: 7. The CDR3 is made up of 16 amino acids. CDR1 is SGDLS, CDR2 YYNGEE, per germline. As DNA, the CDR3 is TGTGCCAGCAGCGTAGGCATTAGCGGGACTAACAATGAGCAGTTCTTC. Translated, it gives CASSVGISGTNNEQFF.

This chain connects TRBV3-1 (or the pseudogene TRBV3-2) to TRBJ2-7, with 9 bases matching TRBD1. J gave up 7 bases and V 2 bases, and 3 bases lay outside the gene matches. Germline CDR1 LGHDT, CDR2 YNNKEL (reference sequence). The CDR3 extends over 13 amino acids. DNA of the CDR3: TGTGCCAGCAGCCAATCAGACAGGGGGGAGCAGTACTTC. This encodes CASSQSDRGEQYF.

The CDR3 DNA is TGTGCCAGCTCTAGCGGGAGTCACGAGCAGTACTTC. This sequence encodes CASSSGSHEQYF. The chain has TRBV10-3 and TRBJ2-7; TRBD2 matches at 10 bases. Germline V CDR1 and CDR2: ENHRY, SYGVKD. The ends lost 10 bases at V and 5 bases at J; junction bases unmatched: 5. This CDR3 is built from 12 residues.

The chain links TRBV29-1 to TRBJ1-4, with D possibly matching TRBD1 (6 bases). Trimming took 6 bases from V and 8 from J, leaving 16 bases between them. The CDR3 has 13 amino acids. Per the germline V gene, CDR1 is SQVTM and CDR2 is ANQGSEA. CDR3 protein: CSVADRMGEKLFF. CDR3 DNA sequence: TGCAGCGTCGCTGACAGGATGGGAGAAAAACTGTTTTTT.

The CDR3 loop reads CASRYQGAGNQPQHF. DNA of the CDR3: TGTGCCAGCAGATACCAGGGGGCCGGCAATCAGCCCCAGCATTTT. The chain couples TRBV28 to TRBJ1-5; 8 nucleotides align to TRBD1. Germline loops: CDR1 MDHEN, CDR2 SYDVKM. The V gene end was trimmed by 6 bases and the J gene end by 2 bases; junction bases not matched to a gene: 6. This CDR3 is built from 15 residues. Full variable domain (missing parts from reference TRBV28 and TRBJ1-5): DVKVTQSSRYLVKRTGEKVFLECVQDMDHENMFWYRQDPGLGLRLIYFSYDVKMKEKGDIPEGYSVSREKKERFSLILESASTNQTSMYLCASRYQGAGNQPQHFGDGTRLSIL.

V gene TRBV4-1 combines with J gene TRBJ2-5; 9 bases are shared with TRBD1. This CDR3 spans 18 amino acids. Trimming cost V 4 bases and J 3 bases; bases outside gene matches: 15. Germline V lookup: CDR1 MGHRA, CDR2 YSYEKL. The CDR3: CASSRILLPGQGKETQYF. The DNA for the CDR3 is TGCGCCAGCAGCCGAATCCTACTTCCGGGACAGGGAAAAGAGACCCAGTACTTC.